One and the same sample provided the 21 T cell receptor beta chains below, sequenced in a study of blood T cell repertoires in COVID-19 (dated by TCRdb to about 2020). Library preparation employed the immunoSEQ multiplex PCR assay. TCRdb took over this immuneACCESS table, retaining in-frame rearrangements with V and J assigned. Such tables are incomplete; in checked studies, under half of the missing clones stem from an unresolved V gene, and the remainder is unexplained. Counted in this sample were some 220,000 clones; approximately 85% of them appeared once. The ten most abundant clones make up 5.2% of the sample. Sequences were obtained from peripheral blood. The receptors come from a woman in her 70s with COVID-19, enrolled during active disease.

The rearrangement links TRBV10-3 to TRBJ1-1; 8 bases fit TRBD1. Losses at the gene ends were 4 bases for V and 4 bases for J; bases not matched to a gene: 5. This CDR3 is 14 amino acids long. Per the germline V gene, CDR1 is ENHRY and CDR2 is SYGVKD. The CDR3 DNA reads as TGTGCCATCAGTGGGACAGGGTTAGGCACTGAAGCTTTCTTT. It codes for CAISGTGLGTEAFF.

The CDR3 DNA sequence: TGCGCCAGCAGCTATGGGACAGGGGGCAAGACCCAGTACTTC. This encodes CASSYGTGGKTQYF. The chain has TRBV5-1 and TRBJ2-5; 12 bases are shared with TRBD1. V shed 3 bases, J shed 6 bases, and the junction held 3 bases outside the gene matches. Germline CDR1 and CDR2: SGHRS and YFSETQ. This CDR3 region has 14 residues.

Turning to this clone: Mismatch with germline at one junction end may stem from a read error. The chain combines TRBV7-2 with TRBJ2-5; a possible D gene is TRBD1 (6 bases). CDR1 and CDR2 (germline): SGHTA, FQGNSA. The CDR3 is made up of 12 amino acids. The CDR3, as DNA: TGTGCCAGCAGCAGAACTACAGGGCTCCCCCACTTC. This gives the protein CASSRTTGLPHF.

This chain connects TRBV27 to TRBJ2-5; TRBD2 might be the D (7 bases). The CDR3 length is 13 residues. Trimming took off 6 bases at V and 5 bases at J, with 13 bases between the two ends. Germline CDR1 reads MNHEY; CDR2 reads SMNVEV (reference sequence). CDR3 residues: CASSRGAVETQYF. The CDR3 DNA follows: TGTGCCAGCAGCCGGGGGGCCGTGGAGACCCAGTACTTC.

The chain has TRBV4-1 and TRBJ2-7; TRBD2 might be the D (5 bases). Trimming removed 1 base at V and 3 bases at J, with 10 bases between. The germline V gene has CDR1 MGHRA and CDR2 YSYEKL. There are 14 residues in the CDR3. The DNA for the CDR3 is TGCGCCAGCAGCCAAGTCGCGGGCCGCTACGAGCAGTACTTC. It translates to CASSQVAGRYEQYF.

This chain uses TRBV28 with TRBJ1-5; no reliable D call. Trimming left V 4 bases short and J 7 bases short, with 11 bases between. CDR1 and CDR2 (germline): MDHEN, SYDVKM. The length of the CDR3 is 13 residues. The CDR3 nucleotides are TGTGCCAGCAGTTGGGGAGTCGGGCAGCCCCAGCATTTT. It specifies CASSWGVGQPQHF.

The rearrangement links TRBV19 to TRBJ2-1; 8 bases are a match to TRBD2. Germline assignment: CDR1 LNHDA and CDR2 SQIVND (reference sequence). V was clipped by 7 bases and J by 6 bases; unmatched bases: 8. CDR3 length equals 14 residues. The CDR3 DNA follows: TGTGCCAGTACCGATCGCGGGGGGATCAATGAGCAGTTCTTC. Protein sequence: CASTDRGGINEQFF.

This clone came up a few times. This sequence joins TRBV5-4 and TRBJ2-7, with D perhaps matching TRBD2 (7 bases). Trimming pared 2 bases from V and 3 bases from J, leaving 12 bases between. The CDR3 has 14 residues. Germline V gives CDR1 SGHNT, CDR2 YYREEE (reference sequence). The CDR3 loop reads CASSFPGGVYEQYF. CDR3 DNA: TGTGCCAGCAGCTTCCCGGGGGGCGTCTACGAGCAGTACTTC. Full variable domain (rest looked up from reference TRBV5-4 and TRBJ2-7): ETGVTQSPTHLIKTRGQQVTLRCSSQSGHNTVSWYQQALGQGPQFIFQYYREEENGRGNFPPRFSGLQFPNYSSELNVNALELDDSALYLCASSFPGGVYEQYFGPGTRLTVT.

The rearrangement links TRBV28 to TRBJ2-1, with TRBD1 matching 8 bases. CDR3 length: 13 residues. Germline V CDR1 and CDR2: MDHEN, SYDVKM. With 7 bases clipped from V and 9 bases from J, the junction kept 8 bases outside the gene matches. CDR3 loop: CASTPTGGSEQFF. Here the CDR3 DNA reads TGTGCCAGCACGCCAACAGGGGGGAGTGAGCAGTTCTTC.

This clone was counted between two and nine times. The chain employs TRBV11-2 and TRBJ1-1; weak D call: TRBD1 (5 bases). Germline V lookup: CDR1 SGHAT, CDR2 FQNNGV. Between the trimmed V and J ends, which lost 4 bases and 5 bases, there was a span of 11 bases. This CDR3 has 13 residues. Here the CDR3 reads CASSSQGITEAFF. The CDR3 DNA is TGTGCCAGCAGCTCCCAGGGTATTACTGAAGCTTTCTTT.

This rearrangement joins TRBV29-1 to TRBJ2-7; D perhaps matches TRBD1 (6 bases). CDR1 is SQVTM, CDR2 ANQGSEA, per germline. There are 13 residues in the CDR3. V shed 7 bases and J shed 5 bases, with 18 bases lying between them. The CDR3 loop reads CSAELQGSNEQYF. The CDR3 nucleotides read TGCAGCGCCGAACTTCAGGGGTCGAACGAGCAGTACTTC.

The chain couples TRBV18 to TRBJ2-3; the D gene is possibly TRBD1 (6 bases). The CDR3 extends over 16 amino acids. Between the trimmed V and J ends, which lost 3 bases and 8 bases, there was a span of 21 bases. Germline CDR1 reads KGHSH; CDR2 reads LQKENI. The CDR3 DNA is TGTGCCAGCTCACCCCTTGGACAGACAACATTCGGTACGCAGTATTTT. The encoded protein is CASSPLGQTTFGTQYF.

This clone showed up just once. The chain joins TRBV9 to TRBJ1-6, with 7 positions matching TRBD1. Germline-derived CDR1 and CDR2 are SGDLS and YYNGEE. The CDR3 totals 15 residues. V lost 5 bases to trimming and J lost 5 bases; unmatched junction nucleotides: 7. The CDR3 protein is CASSRTGSDNSPLHF. CDR3 coding DNA: TGTGCCAGCAGTAGGACAGGATCTGATAATTCACCCCTCCACTTT.

The V gene is TRBV11-2, the J gene TRBJ2-7, with D possibly matching TRBD1 (6 bases). V lost 5 bases, J lost 4 bases, and 12 bases lay in between. This CDR3 comprises 13 residues. Germline CDR1 and CDR2: SGHAT and FQNNGV. The CDR3 nucleotides read TGTGCCAGCAGCCTTAATACAGGGTACGAGCAGTACTTC. This codes for CASSLNTGYEQYF.

This chain links TRBV9 with TRBJ2-7; TRBD2 aligns across 7 bases. The CDR3 has 14 residues. Germline V CDR1 and CDR2: SGDLS, YYNGEE. The V and J ends lost 6 bases and 0 bases, in that order; junction bases with no gene match: 6. For the CDR3, the DNA is TGTGCCAGCACCCGCGGGAGCGACTCCTACGAGCAGTACTTC. Its translation: CASTRGSDSYEQYF.

This rearrangement joins TRBV25-1 to TRBJ1-2, with D possibly TRBD1 on 6 matching bases. With 1 base removed from V and 8 bases from J, the gap between germline ends came to 11 bases. In germline, CDR1 is MGHDK, CDR2 SYGVNS. The CDR3 has 13 residues. The CDR3 sequence: CASSESVQGGYTF. DNA for the CDR3: TGTGCCAGCAGTGAATCGGTCCAGGGGGGCTACACCTTC.

The chain couples TRBV7-2 to TRBJ1-2; maybe TRBD1 (5 bases). The germline CDR1 and CDR2 sequences are SGHTA and FQGNSA. The V and J ends lost 2 bases and 5 bases respectively, with 6 bases between them. The CDR3 sequence is 12 residues long. CDR3 residues: CASSLQGYGYTF. CDR3 DNA sequence: TGTGCCAGCAGCTTACAGGGTTATGGCTACACCTTC.

The rearrangement links TRBV2 to TRBJ2-7; 7 nucleotides line up with TRBD1. The junction had 7 bases not matched to a gene; V was cut back by 4 bases and J by 7 bases. The CDR3 is 13 residues long. Germline CDR1 is SNHLY and CDR2 is FYNNEI. For the CDR3, the DNA is TGTGCCAGCAGTGGCAACAGGGGAATGGAGCAGTACTTC. Translated: CASSGNRGMEQYF.

The V gene is TRBV28, the J gene TRBJ2-4, with 7 bases that match TRBD2. Germline V gene lookup returns CDR1 MDHEN and CDR2 SYDVKM. This CDR3 is built from 16 residues. Trimming cost V 2 bases and J 2 bases; bases outside gene matches: 6. The CDR3 spells CASSLGASGTKNIQYF. CDR3 nucleotides: TGTGCCAGCAGTTTAGGGGCTAGCGGTACCAAAAACATTCAGTACTTC.

The CDR3 protein is CASSQDSEAFF. CDR3 nucleotide sequence: TGTGCCAGCAGCCAGGACAGTGAAGCTTTCTTT. The rearrangement links TRBV14 to TRBJ1-1; TRBD1 might be the D (6 bases). V lost 3 bases, J lost 7 bases, and 6 bases lay in between. Germline CDR1 and CDR2: SGHDN and FVKESK. This CDR3 spans 11 amino acids.

This chain joins TRBV6-5 and TRBJ2-3; 8 bases are shared with TRBD1. After removal of 7 bases from V and 4 bases from J, the junction contained 7 bases not matched to a gene. Germline values: CDR1 MNHEY, CDR2 SVGAGI. The CDR3 is made up of 14 amino acids. In nucleotides, the CDR3 is TGTGCCAGCACCCTGGACAGGGATGCAGATACGCAGTATTTT. Translating gives CASTLDRDADTQYF.